This TCR beta chain was found in a study of shared clonotypes between healthy human individuals. The DNA input per sorted-subset replicate PCR was about 0.2 ug, corresponding to around 28,000 T cell genomes. Sequenced by immunoSEQ multiplex PCR; TCRdb stores in-frame clones only, minus some. The sample carries about 590,000 clones, over 95% recorded once. Looked up from germline, CDR1 is LGHNT and CDR2 is FRNRAP. Trimming took 5 bases from V and 4 from J, leaving 14 bases between them. The length of the CDR3 is 14 residues. Naive CD8 cells, CD45RO-negative and positively selected for CCR7, excluded terminally differentiated effector memory CD45RA+ cells.

The chain has TRBV12-5 and TRBJ1-1; possible D gene TRBD1, 5 bases. Sequenced sample: naive CD8+ T cells sorted from blood. This TCR derives from a woman in her 30s in good health. In DNA form, the CDR3 reads TGTGCTAGTGGTGACAGTGCTTTAAGCACTGAAGCTTTCTTT. Translated, it gives CASGDSALSTEAFF.